Below, 25 T cell receptor beta chains from the same sample are listed, as sequenced in a study of OX40 agonist ivuxolimab in advanced cancers. Assay used: immunoSEQ multiplex PCR; TCRdb lists only in-frame clones, some missing. Of roughly 75,000 clones in the sample, roughly nine tenths were seen once. This material consisted of CD4+ or CD8+ T cells sorted from blood, taken in a trial of the OX40 agonist ivuxolimab. These receptors all stem from an adult with an advanced solid tumor such as melanoma, head and neck, liver or kidney cancer.

The chain carries TRBV5-4 and TRBJ2-7; D tentatively reads TRBD1 or TRBD2 (5 bases each). Judging by the DNA end, TRBJ2-5 fits better; the J call may be wrong. Per germline, CDR1 SGHNT and CDR2 YYREEE (reference sequence). There are 14 residues in the CDR3. CDR3 in DNA: TGTGCCAGCAGGTTCGCCGGGACCTCGGCGACCCAGTACTTC. This translates into CASRFAGTSATQYF.

The V and J genes are TRBV19 and TRBJ2-1; D possibly uses TRBD1 or TRBD2 (5 bases each). This CDR3 region has 16 residues. The V and J ends lost 6 bases and 12 bases respectively, with 27 bases between them. In germline, CDR1 is LNHDA, CDR2 SQIVND (reference sequence). CDR3 bases: TGTGCCAGTAGCACCTACCGGGACCCCCTGCTCCGTGGGCAGTTCTTC. This gives the protein CASSTYRDPLLRGQFF.

The chain employs TRBV27 and TRBJ1-2; D call uncertain. Germline CDR1 reads MNHEY; CDR2 reads SMNVEV (reference sequence). The CDR3 is 15 residues long. V lost 5 bases and J lost 8, with 21 bases in between. The DNA for the CDR3 is TGTGCCAGCAGTCCCCGACCGGACTCCCCGGGGGGCTACACCTTC. Translating gives CASSPRPDSPGGYTF.

V gene TRBV6-6 combines with J gene TRBJ2-3, with 7 bases that match TRBD1. This CDR3 comprises 16 residues. Per the germline V gene, CDR1 is MNHNY and CDR2 is SVGAGI (reference sequence). V was pared by 0 bases and J by 1 base, with 4 bases of the junction left unmatched. CDR3 bases: TGTGCCAGCAGTTACTCGGCAGGGGGAGGCACAGATACGCAGTATTTT. Translation gives CASSYSAGGGTDTQYF.

This clone was counted between two and nine times. This chain joins TRBV5-1 and TRBJ1-1; no clear D gene. Per the germline V gene, CDR1 is SGHRS and CDR2 is YFSETQ. Trimming took off 3 bases at V and 6 bases at J, with 18 bases between the two ends. The CDR3 covers 15 residues. The CDR3 DNA reads TGCGCCAGCAGCTGGACGATGGGAGAGGTCGCTGAAGCTTTCTTT. It yields the protein CASSWTMGEVAEAFF.

As concerns this clone: The same CDR3 also results from other DNA sequences found in this sample. The chain has TRBV7-8 and TRBJ2-7; D call uncertain. Germline CDR1 and CDR2: SGHVS and FQNEAQ. The CDR3 contains 14 residues. V gave up 5 bases and J gave up 2 bases, with 13 bases separating them. CDR3 sequence: CASSPGPRTYEQYF. The CDR3 region has the DNA TGTGCCAGCAGCCCTGGGCCGAGGACCTACGAGCAGTACTTC.

V is TRBV4-1 and J is TRBJ1-5; tentative D call: TRBD1 (5 bases). There are 15 residues in the CDR3. With 5 bases removed from V and 4 bases from J, the gap between germline ends came to 15 bases. CDR1 is MGHRA, CDR2 YSYEKL, per germline. Here the CDR3 DNA reads TGCGCCAGCAGCAATGGGGGACTGGATAATCAGCCCCAGCATTTT. Its translation: CASSNGGLDNQPQHF.

This clone came up once. This chain joins TRBV19 and TRBJ2-3; 12 nucleotides line up with TRBD2. Germline lookup yields CDR1 LNHDA and CDR2 SQIVND (reference sequence). With 4 bases clipped from V and 0 bases from J, the junction kept 8 bases outside the gene matches. This CDR3 contains 18 residues. CDR3 sequence: CASSKLAGGVSSTDTQYF. For the CDR3, the DNA is TGTGCCAGTAGTAAACTAGCGGGAGGCGTTTCTAGCACAGATACGCAGTATTTT.

There are a few counts of this clone. The chain has TRBV14 and TRBJ2-7; 7 nucleotides agree with TRBD2. This CDR3 is built from 15 residues. V was pared by 3 bases and J by 3 bases, with 8 bases of the junction left unmatched. Germline-derived CDR1 and CDR2 are SGHDN and FVKESK. CDR3 nucleotide sequence: TGTGCCAGCAGCCATACCGGGACTATTTACTACGAGCAGTACTTC. Its protein product is CASSHTGTIYYEQYF.

The gene calls are TRBV28 and TRBJ1-2, with a weak D call TRBD1 (6 bases). The germline CDR1 and CDR2 sequences are MDHEN and SYDVKM. V lost 8 bases and J 0 bases, leaving 13 bases between the germline ends. The CDR3 spans 14 residues. The CDR3 region has the DNA TGTGCCAGCTTGCGGGGGCACCCTAACTATGGCTACACCTTC. It yields the protein CASLRGHPNYGYTF.

The V and J genes are TRBV9 and TRBJ2-7; either TRBD1 or TRBD2 may supply D (5 bases each). Germline assignment: CDR1 SGDLS and CDR2 YYNGEE. The length of the CDR3 is 12 residues. V was clipped by 9 bases and J by 2 bases, with 12 bases between them. The CDR3 loop is CAMGRAPYEQYF. Written as DNA, the CDR3 is TGTGCCATGGGGCGGGCTCCCTACGAGCAGTACTTC.

This chain connects TRBV11-2 to TRBJ1-3; tentative D call: TRBD1 (5 bases). The V gene's germline CDR1 is SGHAT and CDR2 FQNNGV. The CDR3 spans 14 residues. Between the trimmed V and J ends, which lost 4 bases and 4 bases, there was a span of 11 bases. The CDR3 loop is CASSSGTVGNTIYF. The DNA of the CDR3 is TGTGCCAGCAGCTCTGGGACCGTCGGAAACACCATATATTTT.

This rearrangement joins TRBV2 to TRBJ1-1, with D possibly TRBD1 on 6 matching bases. From germline, CDR1 is SNHLY and CDR2 FYNNEI. The length of the CDR3 is 14 residues. Trimming shortened V by 0 bases and J by 1 base, and 6 bases separated the two germline ends. The DNA for the CDR3 is TGTGCCAGCAGTGAAGCGGACAGGAACACTGAAGCTTTCTTT. The encoded protein is CASSEADRNTEAFF.

In regard to this clone: Different DNA sequences within this sample yield the same CDR3. The V and J genes are TRBV9 and TRBJ2-7; tentatively, D is TRBD1 (5 bases). Germline lookup yields CDR1 SGDLS and CDR2 YYNGEE. The CDR3 is made up of 14 amino acids. V dropped 0 bases and J dropped 0 bases, with 7 bases sitting between them. The CDR3 loop is CASSVVGASYEQYF. DNA of the CDR3: TGTGCCAGCAGCGTAGTAGGGGCCTCCTACGAGCAGTACTTC.

This chain links TRBV10-3 with TRBJ2-5; possibly TRBD2 for D (5 bases). The CDR3 runs 13 residues. Germline V gives CDR1 ENHRY, CDR2 SYGVKD. The V end lost 6 bases, the J end lost 5 bases, and 13 bases lay between the germline ends. CDR3 sequence: CAISGFPGETQYF. The CDR3 DNA sequence: TGTGCCATCAGCGGGTTCCCGGGGGAGACCCAGTACTTC.

V is TRBV28 and J is TRBJ2-5; D is uncertain. This CDR3 contains 12 residues. Trimming stripped 6 bases from V and 5 bases from J, with 10 bases between. Germline CDR1 and CDR2: MDHEN and SYDVKM. The CDR3 coding sequence is TGTGCCAGCAGGGTCCCTACGGAGACCCAGTACTTC. This sequence encodes CASRVPTETQYF. Together with reference TRBV28 and TRBJ2-5, the CDR3 gives the full variable domain: DVKVTQSSRYLVKRTGEKVFLECVQDMDHENMFWYRQDPGLGLRLIYFSYDVKMKEKGDIPEGYSVSREKKERFSLILESASTNQTSMYLCASRVPTETQYFGPGTRLLVL.

V and J are TRBV9 and TRBJ2-5, with D possibly matching TRBD1 (6 bases). CDR3 length: 14 residues. The germline V gene encodes CDR1 SGDLS and CDR2 YYNGEE. V was trimmed by 0 bases and J by 2 bases, leaving 8 bases between them. CDR3 sequence (DNA): TGTGCCAGCAGCGTAGAAAGGGGGCAAGAGACCCAGTACTTC. This translates into CASSVERGQETQYF.

The V and J genes are TRBV28 and TRBJ1-2, with TRBD1 as a possible D gene (5 bases). Germline CDR1 and CDR2: MDHEN and SYDVKM. The CDR3 runs 14 residues. V lost 4 bases, J lost 0 bases, and 9 bases lay in between. CDR3 residues: CASSSTGTNYGYTF. The CDR3 bases are TGTGCCAGCAGTTCAACAGGCACTAACTATGGCTACACCTTC.

The chain recombines TRBV30 with TRBJ1-1; D gene ambiguous. Deletions cut 3 bases from V and 4 bases from J, with 12 bases between. Germline CDR1 and CDR2: GTSNPN and SVGIG (reference sequence). The CDR3 is 13 residues long. The CDR3 loop reads CAWSSGGSTEAFF. CDR3 coding DNA: TGTGCCTGGAGCTCAGGAGGGAGCACTGAAGCTTTCTTT.

J is TRBJ2-1 and V is TRBV7-2; TRBD2 agrees at 13 bases. This CDR3 is 14 amino acids long. The germline CDR1 and CDR2 sequences are SGHTA and FQGNSA. After removal of 5 bases from V and 9 bases from J, the junction contained 4 bases not matched to a gene. CDR3 sequence: CASSPGLAGVEQFF. Here the CDR3 DNA reads TGTGCCAGCAGCCCAGGACTAGCGGGAGTTGAGCAGTTCTTC.

V is TRBV6-6 and J is TRBJ2-3; D remains ambiguous. Trimming cost V 2 bases and J 2 bases, with 11 bases left between them. The CDR3 length is 15 residues. The germline gives CDR1 MNHNY, CDR2 SVGAGI (reference sequence). DNA of the CDR3: TGTGCCAGCAGTTACAACCCCTACGACACAGATACGCAGTATTTT. Residues: CASSYNPYDTDTQYF.

This clone was seen a handful of times. The genes are TRBV7-3 and TRBJ1-3; TRBD1 aligns across 10 bases. V lost 5 bases, J lost 0 bases, and 7 bases stayed unmatched. Per germline, CDR1 SGHTA and CDR2 FQGTGA. The CDR3 covers 17 residues. The DNA for the CDR3 is TGTGCCAGCAGCAGAACCGGGACAGGGGTCTCTGGAAACACCATATATTTT. Amino acid sequence: CASSRTGTGVSGNTIYF. Supplemented by reference TRBV7-3 and TRBJ1-3, the full variable domain reads GAGVSQTPSNKVTEKGKYVELRCDPISGHTALYWYRQSLGQGPEFLIYFQGTGAADDSGLPNDRFFAVRPEGSVSTLKIQRTERGDSAVYLCASSRTGTGVSGNTIYFGEGSWLTVV.

The chain links TRBV6-1 to TRBJ1-1; the match to TRBD1 covers 7 bases. Trimming took 7 bases from V and 1 from J; bases not matched to a gene: 6. The germline V gene encodes CDR1 MNHNS and CDR2 SASEGT. This CDR3 is built from 14 residues. The CDR3 here is CASITHRGNTEAFF. The CDR3 nucleotides read TGTGCCAGCATTACCCACAGGGGGAACACTGAAGCTTTCTTT.

The V and J genes are TRBV18 and TRBJ2-1, with no clear D. Germline assignment: CDR1 KGHSH and CDR2 LQKENI. Trimming removed 2 bases from V and 8 bases from J, with 7 bases in between. The CDR3 runs to 12 residues. The CDR3 reads CASSPSDHEQFF. As DNA, the CDR3 is TGTGCCAGCTCACCATCGGACCATGAGCAGTTCTTC.

This clone was recorded a few times. The gene calls are TRBV2 and TRBJ2-4; D call uncertain. The V gene lost 7 bases and the J gene lost 10 bases, with 17 bases spanning the gap. The germline CDR1 and CDR2 sequences are SNHLY and FYNNEI. This CDR3 is built from 13 residues. This CDR3 is CASTPVGLKIQYF. The CDR3 DNA is TGTGCCAGCACCCCGGTGGGGTTAAAGATTCAGTACTTC.